The 21 T cell receptor beta chains presented below share a single source sample, sequenced in a study of identical twins. MiXCR was run by TCRdb on the 5' RACE reads, yielding one entry per CDR3 protein. Found here are a few hundred thousand distinct CDR3 sequences, 20% to 30% of them singletons; the top ten hold roughly 3%. A further study also used this sample, focusing on T cells expressing NK-cell markers.

Sequenced sample: CD4+ T cells sorted from blood. The receptor source for this set is a woman aged 18-35 years in good health.

The rearrangement links TRBV6-2 or TRBV6-3 to TRBJ2-1, with 12 bases fitting TRBD2. V was pared by 8 bases and J by 8 bases, with 19 bases of the junction left unmatched. CDR3 length: 18 amino acids. The germline gives CDR1 MNHEY, CDR2 SVGEGT. The CDR3 DNA is TGTGCCAGCGATGGGGGCAGGGGTGGACTAGCGGGAAGGGATGAGCAGTTCTTC. This translates into CASDGGRGGLAGRDEQFF.

The rearrangement uses TRBV12-3 or TRBV12-4 and TRBJ2-5, with D perhaps TRBD1 (8 bases). V was clipped by 5 bases and J by 4 bases, with 14 bases between them. The CDR3 sequence is 14 residues long. The CDR3 bases are TGTGCCAGCAGTGTCTACAGGGGGGGAGAGACCCAGTACTTC. It is translated as CASSVYRGGETQYF.

The J gene is TRBJ2-1, the V gene TRBV15; tentative D call: TRBD2 (5 bases). The CDR3 has 15 amino acids. V shed 0 bases and J shed 9 bases, with 15 bases lying between them. In germline, CDR1 is LNHNV, CDR2 YYDKDF (reference sequence). CDR3 DNA: TGTGCCACCAGCAGAGATAGCGAGTTTGCAGTTGAGCAGTTCTTC. Translating it yields CATSRDSEFAVEQFF. Complete variable domain (other parts from reference TRBV15 and TRBJ2-1): DAMVIQNPRYQVTQFGKPVTLSCSQTLNHNVMYWYQQKSSQAPKLLFHYYDKDFNNEADTPDNFQSRRPNTSFCFLDIRSPGLGDTAMYLCATSRDSEFAVEQFFGPGTRLTVL.

This clonotype appeared many times. V is TRBV6-1 and J is TRBJ2-7; 9 positions match TRBD1. This CDR3 comprises 13 residues. V shed 7 bases, J shed 3 bases, and the junction held 4 bases outside the gene matches. The V gene's germline CDR1 is MNHNS and CDR2 SASEGT. For the CDR3, the DNA is TGTGCCAGCATGGGGGACAGGGACTACGAGCAGTACTTC. Its translation: CASMGDRDYEQYF.

This clonotype has only one observation. This chain connects TRBV12-3 or TRBV12-4 to TRBJ2-3; 8 nucleotides align to TRBD2. The J segment lost 1 base and the V segment lost 1 base, leaving 4 bases of the junction unmatched. This CDR3 spans 16 amino acids. CDR3 amino acids: CASSLVGGGRTDTQYF. The CDR3 DNA reads as TGTGCCAGCAGTTTAGTGGGCGGGGGGCGCACAGATACGCAGTATTTT.

The chain uses TRBV12-3 or TRBV12-4 and TRBJ2-2; D call uncertain. The CDR3 is 16 residues long. V was pared by 0 bases and J by 6 bases, with 14 bases between. The CDR3 protein is CASSLALRRRAGELFF. In DNA, the CDR3 is TGTGCCAGCAGTTTAGCTCTCCGGCGAAGAGCCGGGGAGCTGTTTTTT.

The chain links TRBV3-1 to TRBJ2-7; D is unclear. CDR1 and CDR2 from the germline V gene are LGHDT and YNNKEL (reference sequence). V gave up 0 bases and J gave up 0 bases, with 6 bases separating them. The CDR3 is 14 residues long. CDR3 loop: CASSQETRSYEQYF. CDR3 nucleotide sequence: TGTGCCAGCAGCCAAGAAACGCGCTCCTACGAGCAGTACTTC.

The rearrangement joins TRBV19 to TRBJ1-5; the D gene is possibly TRBD1 (5 bases). V lost 6 bases, J lost 4 bases, and 10 bases lay in between. CDR1 is LNHDA and CDR2 is SQIVND in the germline V gene (reference sequence). This CDR3 is built from 13 residues. CDR3 bases: TGTGCCAGTAGCCGACAGCCGAATCAGCCCCAGCATTTT. Translation: CASSRQPNQPQHF.

The rearrangement links TRBV3-1 to TRBJ1-5; D is uncertain. The CDR3 consists of 16 residues. The V end was cut by 1 base, the J end by 4 bases, with 14 bases between. Germline V lookup: CDR1 LGHDT, CDR2 YNNKEL (reference sequence). The CDR3 loop is CASSQGTAALNQPQHF. The CDR3 nucleotides read TGTGCCAGCAGCCAAGGCACGGCCGCGTTGAATCAGCCCCAGCATTTT.

V usage is TRBV3-1 and J usage is TRBJ1-1; no firm D call. The CDR3 extends over 13 amino acids. V dropped 1 base and J dropped 7 bases, with 10 bases sitting between them. The germline V gene has CDR1 LGHDT and CDR2 YNNKEL (reference sequence). The CDR3 protein is CASSQAAVGEAFF. In nucleotides, the CDR3 is TGTGCCAGCAGCCAAGCCGCCGTAGGTGAAGCTTTCTTT.

This clonotype has only one observation. The chain carries TRBV2 and TRBJ2-7; perhaps TRBD2 as D (5 bases). Germline V gives CDR1 SNHLY, CDR2 FYNNEI. V was clipped by 5 bases and J by 7 bases, with 18 bases between them. The CDR3 consists of 14 residues. The CDR3 DNA is TGTGCCAGCAGTTGGCGGGTGGCTTCCGGAGAGCAGTACTTC. It encodes CASSWRVASGEQYF. The variable domain in full, completed from reference TRBV2 and TRBJ2-7, reads EPEVTQTPSHQVTQMGQEVILRCVPISNHLYFYWYRQILGQKVEFLVSFYNNEISEKSEIFDDQFSVERPDGSNFTLKIRSTKLEDSAMYFCASSWRVASGEQYFGPGTRLTVT.

The chain carries TRBV2 and TRBJ2-7; D not resolved. This CDR3 has 11 residues. CDR1 and CDR2 from the germline V gene are SNHLY and FYNNEI. V was pared by 6 bases and J by 4 bases, with 7 bases between. The CDR3, as DNA: TGTGCCAGCAGAGTGTTGTACGAGCAGTACTTC. Residues: CASRVLYEQYF. The full variable domain, its missing parts supplied by reference TRBV2 and TRBJ2-7, is EPEVTQTPSHQVTQMGQEVILRCVPISNHLYFYWYRQILGQKVEFLVSFYNNEISEKSEIFDDQFSVERPDGSNFTLKIRSTKLEDSAMYFCASRVLYEQYFGPGTRLTVT.

The chain employs TRBV7-8 and TRBJ2-1; D call uncertain. The CDR3 has 13 amino acids. Trimming shortened V by 5 bases and J by 8 bases, and 13 bases separated the two germline ends. The germline gives CDR1 SGHVS, CDR2 FQNEAQ. The CDR3 loop is CASSRNPSHEQFF. In nucleotides, the CDR3 is TGTGCCAGCAGCCGTAACCCAAGTCATGAGCAGTTCTTC.

The chain is built from TRBV20-1 and TRBJ1-1; unclear D gene. Germline CDR1 is DFQATT and CDR2 is SNEGSKA (reference sequence). Trimming pared 4 bases from V and 1 base from J, leaving 7 bases between. This CDR3 comprises 12 residues. The CDR3 here is CSANHRNTEAFF. In nucleotides, the CDR3 is TGCAGTGCTAACCATAGGAACACTGAAGCTTTCTTT.

The V and J genes are TRBV7-2 and TRBJ2-1; 12 nucleotides align to TRBD2. This CDR3 contains 16 residues. J was trimmed by 6 bases and V by 4 bases; bases with no gene match: 7. Germline lookup yields CDR1 SGHTA and CDR2 FQGNSA. DNA for the CDR3: TGTGCCAGCAGCTCCTCCGGGACTAGCGGGCTCAATGAGCAGTTCTTC. This sequence encodes CASSSSGTSGLNEQFF.

The chain couples TRBV5-6 to TRBJ2-5, with D possibly being TRBD1 (5 bases). The CDR3 is made up of 13 amino acids. V gave up 4 bases and J gave up 5 bases, with 12 bases separating them. CDR1 and CDR2 from the germline V gene are SGHDT and YYEEEE. Written as DNA, the CDR3 is TGTGCCAGCAGCCAACAGGCTTTGGAGACCCAGTACTTC. Its protein product is CASSQQALETQYF.

This clonotype has only one observation. The chain combines TRBV5-1 with TRBJ2-1; 8 nucleotides line up with TRBD2. CDR1 and CDR2 from the germline V gene are SGHRS and YFSETQ. This CDR3 contains 15 residues. J was trimmed by 3 bases and V by 0 bases; bases with no gene match: 2. CDR3: CASSLVGLDYNEQFF. Written as DNA, the CDR3 is TGCGCCAGCAGCTTGGTGGGACTAGACTACAATGAGCAGTTCTTC.

This chain connects TRBV12-3 or TRBV12-4 to TRBJ1-2; D uncertain. The CDR3 totals 13 residues. Trimming left V 2 bases short and J 8 bases short, with 12 bases between. The CDR3: CASSLPGHGGYTF. DNA for the CDR3: TGTGCCAGCAGTTTACCAGGCCACGGAGGCTACACCTTC.

The chain joins TRBV5-1 to TRBJ2-2; a weak D match, TRBD2 (5 bases). V lost 0 bases and J lost 4, with 10 bases in between. The CDR3 spans 15 residues. CDR1 is SGHRS and CDR2 is YFSETQ in the germline V gene. CDR3 bases: TGCGCCAGCAGCTTGGCCGTGGCGGGCACCGGGGAGCTGTTTTTT. This encodes CASSLAVAGTGELFF. Filled out from reference TRBV5-1 and TRBJ2-2, the complete variable domain reads KAGVTQTPRYLIKTRGQQVTLSCSPISGHRSVSWYQQTPGQGLQFLFEYFSETQRNKGNFPGRFSGRQFSNSRSEMNVSTLELGDSALYLCASSLAVAGTGELFFGEGSRLTVL.

V usage is TRBV15 and J usage is TRBJ2-3; 10 bases agree with TRBD2. Germline CDR1 LNHNV, CDR2 YYDKDF (reference sequence). Unmatched junction bases numbered 7, after V lost 4 bases and J lost 0 bases. CDR3 length: 17 residues. CDR3 residues: CATSTLAGGLSTDTQYF. The CDR3 bases are TGTGCCACCAGCACATTAGCGGGGGGCCTTAGCACAGATACGCAGTATTTT.

This clonotype was seen more than once but under ten times. J is TRBJ1-1 and V is TRBV12-3 or TRBV12-4; D remains ambiguous. The CDR3 is 11 residues long. The germline V and J ends were trimmed by 4 bases and 8 bases, with 8 bases remaining between them. Written as DNA, the CDR3 is TGTGCCAGCAGTTGGCGCACAGAAGCTTTCTTT. It translates to CASSWRTEAFF.